This entry lists 32 T cell receptor beta chains sequenced from one sample in a study of tumor-infiltrating lymphocytes in primary liver carcinoma. The roughly 20-34 mg bulk tissue piece was not sorted before simultaneous RNA and DNA extraction. Researchers generated TCR beta cDNA from approximately 520 ng of total RNA, relying on a constant-region primer. Generation of the TCR beta libraries relied on three nested multiplex PCR rounds using slightly modified ARM-PCR. Investigators reported that the first two PCR rounds, at 10 cycles each, used TRBV1-TRBV30 forward primers with a C-beta reverse primer. TCRdb processed the multiplex PCR reads anew with MiXCR; each CDR3 protein has one entry. The sample has roughly 25,000 distinct CDR3 sequences, 60% to 80% seen once. The specimen was liver tumor tissue from sampling region 5. Subset given: tumor region T5, tumor centre. These TCRs come from a woman in her twenties or thirties with primary liver carcinoma and hepatitis B virus infection.

The CDR3 region is CAWSIGRGEWETQYF. CDR3 DNA sequence: TGTGCCTGGAGTATCGGCAGGGGTGAGTGGGAGACCCAGTACTTC. The rearrangement uses TRBV30 and TRBJ2-5; D is perhaps TRBD1 (6 bases). Germline values: CDR1 GTSNPN, CDR2 SVGIG (reference sequence). The V and J ends lost 2 bases and 5 bases respectively, with 18 bases between them. This CDR3 contains 15 residues.

The V call is TRBV11-3, the J call TRBJ2-1; D is unclear. This CDR3 has 17 amino acids. CDR1 SGHNT and CDR2 YENEEA come from the germline V gene. Deletions cut 0 bases from V and 2 bases from J, with 14 bases between. As DNA, the CDR3 is TGTGCCAGCAGCTTAGATCCAAGATCCTCTGCCTACAATGAGCAGTTCTTC. As protein: CASSLDPRSSAYNEQFF.

To note about this clonotype: At one boundary the junction diverges from the germline segment, which might be a read error. The chain is built from TRBV6-6 and TRBJ2-5, with a possible D match to TRBD1 (6 bases). The germline V gene has CDR1 MNHNY and CDR2 SVGAGI (reference sequence). This CDR3 has 14 amino acids. The CDR3 protein is CVSSCSAGVETQYF. CDR3 nucleotide sequence: TGTGTCAGCAGTTGCTCGGCAGGGGTCGAGACCCAGTACTTT.

This rearrangement joins TRBV11-3 to TRBJ2-1; TRBD2 agrees at 10 bases. The V and J ends lost 7 bases and 10 bases, in that order; junction bases with no gene match: 10. Looked up from germline, CDR1 is SGHNT and CDR2 is YENEEA. The length of the CDR3 is 14 residues. The CDR3 DNA is TGTGCCAGCAACTATGGACTAGCGGAAGCGGAGCAGTTCTTC. It yields the protein CASNYGLAEAEQFF.

The sample holds many counts of this clonotype. The chain combines TRBV21-1 with TRBJ2-3. TRBV21-1 is a documented pseudogene. This CDR3 spans 12 amino acids. DNA of the CDR3: TGTGCCAGCAGAGTCACCACAGATACGCAGTATTTT. As protein: CASRVTTDTQYF.

V and J are TRBV6-5 and TRBJ1-1; D remains unclear. V lost 8 bases and J lost 4, with 14 bases in between. The CDR3 is made up of 13 amino acids. From germline, CDR1 is MNHEY and CDR2 SVGAGI. The chain's CDR3 is CASGCPGCTEAFF. CDR3 nucleotides: TGTGCCAGCGGTTGTCCGGGGTGCACTGAAGCTTTCTTT.

In its sample, this clonotype was seen a few times. A single base separates this from a much larger clone, so it may be a read error. The chain joins TRBV4-2 to TRBJ2-7, with D unclear. Trimming left V 0 bases short and J 3 bases short, with 6 bases between. CDR1 is LGHNA, CDR2 YNFKEQ, per germline. This CDR3 has 13 residues. DNA for the CDR3: TGTGCCAGCAGCCAAGATATCCTCTACGAGCAGTACTTC. It translates to CASSQDILYEQYF.

On this clonotype: A read error may account for a junction end that differs from germline. This rearrangement joins TRBV20-1 to TRBJ2-1, with 11 bases matching TRBD2. The CDR3 spans 17 residues. CDR1 DFQATT and CDR2 SNEGSKA come from the germline V gene (reference sequence). The DNA for the CDR3 is TGCAGTGCTAGTCTCGCTAGCGGGAGGTATAGGCACAATGGGCAGTTATTC. Its translation is CSASLASGRYRHNGQLF.

The V call is TRBV6-1, the J call TRBJ2-3; the match to TRBD2 covers 9 bases. CDR1 is MNHNS and CDR2 is SASEGT in the germline V gene. This CDR3 is 15 amino acids long. V was pared by 7 bases and J by 6 bases, with 11 bases of the junction left unmatched. CDR3 amino acids: CASNHLAGATDTQYF. The CDR3 bases are TGTGCCAGCAATCACTTAGCGGGAGCCACTGATACGCAGTATTTT.

The V and J genes are TRBV12-3 or TRBV12-4 and TRBJ1-2, with 7 positions matching TRBD1. J lost 6 bases, V lost 4 bases, and 23 bases had no gene match. This CDR3 is 19 amino acids long. The CDR3 sequence is CASSSFHFRGQFPGDGYTF. The CDR3 region has the DNA TGTGCCAGCAGTTCCTTTCACTTCAGGGGACAGTTCCCTGGGGATGGCTACACCTTC.

This clonotype was observed at least ten times. A read error may produce the germline difference seen at one junction end. This chain joins TRBV11-2 and TRBJ2-1; D not certain. The CDR3 length is 13 residues. Germline V gene lookup returns CDR1 SGHAT and CDR2 FQNNGV. The CDR3 region has the DNA TGTGCCAGGAGCTTAGGCCTAGGCAATGAGCAGTTCTTC. Its translation is CARSLGLGNEQFF.

Comment on this clonotype: Sequence at one end of the junction differs from germline and may be a read error. CDR3 DNA sequence: TGTGTCAGCAGCTCGACGCGTAGCGGGAGGTCCGGGGAACTGTTTTTT. This translates into CVSSSTRSGRSGELFF. The chain employs TRBV11-2 and TRBJ2-2, with 10 bases that match TRBD2. The CDR3 extends over 16 amino acids. The germline V gene has CDR1 SGHAT and CDR2 FQNNGV. Combining the CDR3 with reference TRBV11-2 and TRBJ2-2 gives the whole variable domain EAGVAQSPRYKIIEKRQSVAFWCNPISGHATLYWYQQILGQGPKLLIQFQNNGVVDDSQLPKDRFSAERLKGVDSTLKIQPAKLEDSAVYLCVSSSTRSGRSGELFFGEGSRLTVL.

Details on this clonotype: The junction shows a germline mismatch at one end, possibly a read error. The chain couples TRBV14 to TRBJ1-4; no definite D call. Germline V gene data show CDR1 as SGHDN and CDR2 as FVKESK. This CDR3 is built from 17 residues. The CDR3 bases are TGTGCCAGCGGCCAATCGCGTACCCTTCCCTGGAATGAAAAGCTGTTTTTT. Translating gives CASGQSRTLPWNEKLFF.

With respect to this clonotype: The junction departs from germline at one end; a sequencing error may be responsible. The chain recombines TRBV28 with TRBJ1-2; D is unclear. This CDR3 is built from 14 residues. The germline V gene has CDR1 MDHEN and CDR2 SYDVKM. CDR3 DNA sequence: TGTGCCAGCAGTTTAGGGCGTGCGGACTATAGCTACACCTTC. This sequence encodes CASSLGRADYSYTF.

This clonotype was counted once. Its ends do not fully match the called genes, so a read error is possible. The chain joins TRBV4-1 to TRBJ2-1; maybe TRBD2 (6 bases). The DNA end lines up better with TRBJ2-7; the J call may be wrong. The germline V gene encodes CDR1 MGHRA and CDR2 YSYEKL. CDR3 size: 15 residues. The CDR3 loop reads CASNQNGLARDEQYF. CDR3 nucleotide sequence: TGCGCCAGCAACCAAAATGGTCTAGCGAGGGATGAGCAGTACTTC.

V is TRBV28 and J is TRBJ1-2; D possibly corresponds to TRBD1 (6 bases). CDR1 MDHEN and CDR2 SYDVKM come from the germline V gene. This CDR3 has 12 residues. Trimming took off 6 bases at V and 7 bases at J, with 12 bases between the two ends. The CDR3 loop reads CASSAGGGGYTF. The CDR3 nucleotides read TGTGCCAGCAGCGCGGGGGGCGGTGGCTACACCTTC.

This clonotype was recorded once. The junction shows a germline mismatch at one end, possibly a read error. The chain links TRBV12-5 to TRBJ2-1; maybe TRBD2 (5 bases). Per germline, CDR1 LGHNT and CDR2 FRNRAP. There are 15 residues in the CDR3. For the CDR3, the DNA is TGTGCTAGTGGGACCGTGACTACCCTTATGGATGGGCAGCTCTTC. This sequence encodes CASGTVTTLMDGQLF.

Details on this clonotype: A junction end diverges from the germline sequence, so it may reflect a read error. The rearrangement joins TRBV11-2 to TRBJ2-1; no definite D call. Germline V gene data show CDR1 as SGHAT and CDR2 as FQNNGV. The CDR3 totals 14 residues. CDR3 DNA: TGTGCCAGCTGTTCTTTTTATGGGTCCAATGAACAGTTCTTC. It codes for CASCSFYGSNEQFF.

In the case of this clonotype: At one of its ends the junction is not consistent with the germline gene, which may arise from a read error. J is TRBJ2-1 and V is TRBV10-3; D might be TRBD2 (7 bases). The CDR3 is made up of 14 amino acids. Looked up from germline, CDR1 is ENHRY and CDR2 is SYGVKD. In DNA form, the CDR3 reads TGTGCCATCGGGAGGGGGACAACCCACTATGAGCAATTCTTC. As protein: CAIGRGTTHYEQFF.

This clonotype was counted many times. The V gene is TRBV6-5, the J gene TRBJ2-3; D unresolved. V was pared by 4 bases and J by 2 bases, with 7 bases between. This CDR3 comprises 13 residues. Germline V gene lookup returns CDR1 MNHEY and CDR2 SVGAGI. CDR3 coding DNA: TGTGCCAGCAGTTCGGCAGACACAGATACGCAGTATTTT. Protein sequence: CASSSADTDTQYF.

As regards this clonotype: Its ends do not fully match the called genes, so a read error is possible. V usage is TRBV7-9 and J usage is TRBJ1-5; D call uncertain. Looked up from germline, CDR1 is SEHNR and CDR2 is FQNEAQ (reference sequence). The CDR3 totals 16 residues. Written as DNA, the CDR3 is TGTGCCAGCAGCCACACGTATCAGGCGCCTAATCGGCCCCAGCATTTT. This sequence encodes CASSHTYQAPNRPQHF.

On this clonotype: One end of the junction fails to match germline, which may point to a read error. The chain carries TRBV11-2 and TRBJ1-4; D call uncertain. This CDR3 contains 12 residues. Germline V gene sequence: CDR1 SGHAT, CDR2 FQNNGV. The CDR3 DNA follows: TGTGTCAGCAGTCCCTGGGGAGGAAAACTGTTTTTT. As protein: CVSSPWGGKLFF.

This clonotype showed up just once. A much larger clonotype is one base distant, so this may be a read error. The rearrangement joins TRBV6-1 to TRBJ2-7; D is ambiguous. Per germline, CDR1 MNHNS and CDR2 SASEGT. CDR3 size: 13 residues. V lost 4 bases and J 3 bases, leaving 10 bases between the germline ends. The CDR3 DNA is TGTGCCAGCAGTGTATTGGTTTTCTACGAGCAGTACTTC. Translating gives CASSVLVFYEQYF.

With respect to this clonotype: One end of the junction fails to match germline, which may point to a read error. The chain recombines TRBV12-3 or TRBV12-4 with TRBJ2-5; no definite D call. This CDR3 has 15 residues. The CDR3 coding sequence is TGTACCAGCAGCACCTACCCCGGTACCGAAGAGACACAGTACTTC. This translates into CTSSTYPGTEETQYF.

The CDR3: CASKTYRGRVSGVKVLTF. For the CDR3, the DNA is TGTGCCAGCAAGACATACAGGGGGCGCGTATCTGGGGTCAAGGTCCTGACTTTC. The J gene is TRBJ2-6, the V gene TRBV6-5, with 9 bases fitting TRBD1. The CDR3 has 18 amino acids. Germline V gene lookup returns CDR1 MNHEY and CDR2 SVGAGI. V dropped 7 bases and J dropped 13; count of bases not matched to a gene: 23.

The chain uses TRBV7-8 and TRBJ2-2; perhaps TRBD2 as D (7 bases). V was trimmed by 7 bases and J by 0 bases, leaving 18 bases between them. This CDR3 has 17 residues. The germline CDR1 and CDR2 sequences are SGHVS and FQNEAQ. DNA for the CDR3: TGTGCCAGCAATTCGGGGGGCCACAAGCCGAACACCGGGGAGCTGTTTTTT. It is translated as CASNSGGHKPNTGELFF.

This clonotype is classed as medium-sized. This chain uses TRBV7-9 with TRBJ1-2; no reliable D call. This CDR3 region has 14 residues. V lost 7 bases, J lost 1 base, and 13 bases lay in between. Per the germline V gene, CDR1 is SEHNR and CDR2 is FQNEAQ (reference sequence). The CDR3 sequence is CASNAGSGNYGYTF. The DNA for the CDR3 is TGTGCCAGCAATGCGGGTTCGGGTAACTATGGCTACACCTTC.

Comment on this clonotype: Sequence at one end of the junction differs from germline and may be a read error. CDR3 protein: CASSETLPGGVANTGELFF. CDR3 in DNA: TGTGCCAGTAGTGAAACCCTTCCCGGGGGCGTCGCGAACACCGGGGAGTTGTTTTTT. This chain joins TRBV6-1 and TRBJ2-2, with D possibly called TRBD1 or TRBD2 (6 bases each). Germline CDR1 reads MNHNS; CDR2 reads SASEGT. This CDR3 is 19 amino acids long.

To note about this clonotype: A read error is possible here, since a much larger clone lies one base away. This sequence joins TRBV7-2 and TRBJ2-7; D is unclear. This CDR3 comprises 15 residues. Per germline, CDR1 SGHTA and CDR2 FQGNSA. CDR3 loop: CASNLAHGSYYEQYF. Written as DNA, the CDR3 is TGTGCCAGCAACTTAGCCCACGGTTCGTACTACGAGCAGTACTTC.

This clonotype was counted a few times. At one boundary the junction diverges from the germline segment, which might be a read error. V is TRBV11-2 and J is TRBJ2-7; D may correspond to TRBD1 or TRBD2 (5 bases each). Germline loops: CDR1 SGHAT, CDR2 FQNNGV. The CDR3 has 17 residues. CDR3 sequence reads: CASGITGEGSWTYEQYF. CDR3 sequence (DNA): TGCGCCAGCGGTATCACAGGAGAGGGCTCTTGGACCTACGAGCAGTACTTC.

The V call is TRBV6-5, the J call TRBJ2-7; the D gene is possibly TRBD2 (6 bases). With 6 bases removed from V and 2 bases from J, the gap between germline ends came to 20 bases. The germline V gene encodes CDR1 MNHEY and CDR2 SVGAGI. CDR3 size: 16 residues. The CDR3 sequence: CASRLTAGGTAYEQYF. In DNA, the CDR3 is TGTGCCAGCAGATTGACTGCCGGCGGGACCGCCTACGAGCAGTACTTC.

A remark on this clonotype: A much larger clone lies one base from this, so it may be a read error. V is TRBV20-1 and J is TRBJ1-5; D is perhaps TRBD1 (6 bases). Looked up from germline, CDR1 is DFQATT and CDR2 is SNEGSKA (reference sequence). The CDR3 covers 12 residues. The CDR3 is CSANGGNQPHHF. The CDR3 bases are TGCAGTGCCAACGGGGGCAATCAGCCCCATCATTTT.